This T cell receptor (beta chain) was sequenced for a study of vaccination and CD4 T cells after COVID-19. Study conclusions and caveats: In convalescent patients, 304 of 307 vaccine-specific clones were mono-reactive for SARS-CoV-2 spike.

With respect to this clonotype: The antigen is unknown.

Germline V gene lookup returns CDR1 MNHNS and CDR2 SASEGT. V was clipped by 6 bases and J by 5 bases, with 9 bases between them. This CDR3 spans 12 amino acids. An Oncomine TCR Beta short-read assay was used to sequence the DNA from cultured CD4+ T cells. TCRdb recomputed calls from the PCR reads with MiXCR, one row per CDR3 protein. The sample consists of roughly 6,500 distinct CDR3 sequences, about 30% of them appearing once. The treatment was: roughly 10-day PBMC culture with coronavirus spike peptide pools or control peptides (ViraFEST assay). CD4+ T cells that came from the unexposed donor were collected before the COVID-19 pandemic (2011-2018). Before TCRs were sequenced, ViraFEST expanded antigen-specific T cells with peptide pools. IL-2 at around 10 IU/ml and peptide pools at 9 to 10 ug/ml were added to PBMCs cultured at roughly 2 million per well. Cells permitting, SARS-CoV-2 S/N served as probes for unexposed-donor CD4+ T cells, and four cold-coronavirus spikes did too.

The source of this sequence is a human donor in good health. This rearrangement joins TRBV6-1 to TRBJ2-3; no firm D call. The sequencing sample was made of CD4+ T cells from blood, cultured in vitro. In nucleotides, the CDR3 is TGTGCCAGCAGCACAATAGGAGATACGCAGTATTTT. Amino acids: CASSTIGDTQYF.